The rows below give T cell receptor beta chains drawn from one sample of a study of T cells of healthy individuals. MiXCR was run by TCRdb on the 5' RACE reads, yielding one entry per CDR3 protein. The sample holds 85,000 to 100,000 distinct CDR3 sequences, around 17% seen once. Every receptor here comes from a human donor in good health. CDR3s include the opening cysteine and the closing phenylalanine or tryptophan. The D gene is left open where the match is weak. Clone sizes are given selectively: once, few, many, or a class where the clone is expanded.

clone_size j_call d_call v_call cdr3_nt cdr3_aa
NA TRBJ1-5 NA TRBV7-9 TGTGCCAGCAGCTTAGGACGGAACAATCAGCCCCAGCATTTT CASSLGRNNQPQHF
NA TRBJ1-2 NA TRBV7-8 TGTGCCAGCAGCTTTCGGGGGGGCGCGAGCTATGGCTACACCTTC CASSFRGGASYGYTF
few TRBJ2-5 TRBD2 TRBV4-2 TGTGCCAGCAGCCCCCTAGCGGGGGGCGTCGAGACCCAGTACTTC CASSPLAGGVETQYF
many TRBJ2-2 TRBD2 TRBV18 TGTGCCAGCTCAGCCGGACTAGCGGGAGACACCGGGGAGCTGTTTTTT CASSAGLAGDTGELFF
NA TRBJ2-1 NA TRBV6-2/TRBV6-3 TGTGCCAGCAGTTACCCACCGGGCGGTTTTGGCGTGTCCATACAGCAGTTCTTC CASSYPPGGFGVSIQQFF
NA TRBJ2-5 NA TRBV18 TGTGCCAGCTCACAACAGGTAGTGGAGACCCAGTACTTC CASSQQVVETQYF
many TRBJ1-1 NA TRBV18 TGTGCCAGCTCACCACCGAGGAGGGGAATGAACACTGAAGCTTTCTTT CASSPPRRGMNTEAFF
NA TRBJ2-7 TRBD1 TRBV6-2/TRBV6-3 TGTGCCAGCAGTTCCCGGGACAGGGTCTTTACCTACGAGCAGTACTTC CASSSRDRVFTYEQYF
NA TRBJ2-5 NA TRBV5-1 TGCGCCAGCAGCCCGCGATCACAGGGTGATGGGTCGACCCAGTACTTC CASSPRSQGDGSTQYF
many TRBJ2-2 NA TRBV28 TGTGCCAGCGTACTTTCCCTAGCAAACACCGGGGAGCTGTTTTTT CASVLSLANTGELFF
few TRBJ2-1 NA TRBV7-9 TGTGCCAGCAGCTTATACGGGAGCTCCTACAATGAGCAGTTCTTC CASSLYGSSYNEQFF
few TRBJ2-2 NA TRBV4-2 TGTGCCAGCAGCCAAGAAGACAGGTTCGCGAACACCGGGGAGCTGTTTTTT CASSQEDRFANTGELFF
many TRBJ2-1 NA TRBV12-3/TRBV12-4 TGTGCCAGCAGTGCCCCCGGGGGGCACTACAATGAGCAGTTCTTC CASSAPGGHYNEQFF
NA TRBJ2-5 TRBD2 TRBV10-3 TGTGCCATCAGCCCCCGGGGGGGAGCCCAAGAGACCCAGTACTTC CAISPRGGAQETQYF
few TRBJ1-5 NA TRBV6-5 TGTGCCAGCAGCTCGACAGTTAGCAATCAGCCCCAGCATTTT CASSSTVSNQPQHF
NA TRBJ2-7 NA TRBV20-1 TGCAGGGGGGACTCCCCGAACTACGAGCAGTACTTC CRGDSPNYEQYF
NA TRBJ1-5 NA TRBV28 TGTGCCAGCAAGGGGCTGGCATATAGCAATCAGCCCCAGCATTTT CASKGLAYSNQPQHF
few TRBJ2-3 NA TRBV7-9 TGTGCCAGCAGCTTAGTACAGGGTGGCGATACGCAGTATTTT CASSLVQGGDTQYF
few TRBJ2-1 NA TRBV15 TGTGCCACCAGCAGATACAGCTCTGAGCAGTTCTTC CATSRYSSEQFF
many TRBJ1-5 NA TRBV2 TGTGCCAGCAGTGAAGAGGCTGGACAGCCCCAGCATTTT CASSEEAGQPQHF
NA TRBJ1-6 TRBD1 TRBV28 TGTGCCAGCAGTAGTGACAGGGGGCAAGGTTCACCCCTCCACTTT CASSSDRGQGSPLHF
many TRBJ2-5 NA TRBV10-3 TGTGCCATCAGTGGGCAGGGCCTTAGGCCCCAGTACTTC CAISGQGLRPQYF
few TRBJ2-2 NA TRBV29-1 TGCAGCGTTGACAAGAAGGGGAACACCGGGGAGCTGTTTTTT CSVDKKGNTGELFF
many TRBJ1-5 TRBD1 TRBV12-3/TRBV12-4 TGTGCCAGCAGCTATAGGGCACAGGGGTATCAGCCCCAGCATTTT CASSYRAQGYQPQHF
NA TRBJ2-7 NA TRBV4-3 TGCGCCAGCAGCCAAGATCCAGGGCCGTACGAGCAGTACTTC CASSQDPGPYEQYF
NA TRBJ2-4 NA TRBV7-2 TGTGCCAGCACCCAATCCTTTTTTGGGGACAAAAACATTCAGTACTTC CASTQSFFGDKNIQYF
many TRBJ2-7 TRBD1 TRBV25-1 TGTGCCAGCAGTGAATCGTTTTATCAGGGGGCGAACGAGCAGTACTTC CASSESFYQGANEQYF
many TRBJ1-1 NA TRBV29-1 TGCAGCGTTAACCGACAGCAGAACACTGAAGCTTTCTTT CSVNRQQNTEAFF
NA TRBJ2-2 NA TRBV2 TGTGCCAGCAGGCCCGGGGCAGGGGAAGACTGGGAGCTGTTTTTT CASRPGAGEDWELFF
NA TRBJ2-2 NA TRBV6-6 TGTGCCAGCAGTTACAGGGCTAGTAGGGTGAGCACCGGGGAGCTGTTTTTT CASSYRASRVSTGELFF
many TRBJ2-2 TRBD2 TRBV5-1 TGCGCCAGCAGCTCGAGAAGGGAGGCGGGGGGACGGAACACCGGGGAGCTGTTTTTT CASSSRREAGGRNTGELFF
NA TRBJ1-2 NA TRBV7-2 TGTGCCAGCAGCCCTACAGGGTCTGAAGGCTACACCTTC CASSPTGSEGYTF
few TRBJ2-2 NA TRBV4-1 TGCGCCAGCAGCCAAGGGAGGGACGTGAACACCGGGGAGCTGTTTTTT CASSQGRDVNTGELFF
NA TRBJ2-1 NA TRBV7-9 TGTGCCAGCAGCCTCCGGGCCCAGAAACCGGGATGGAATGAGCAGTTCTTC CASSLRAQKPGWNEQFF
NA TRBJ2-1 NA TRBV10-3 TGTGCTGGCGGTGGGCCTTGGCGAAATGAGCAGTTCTTC CAGGGPWRNEQFF
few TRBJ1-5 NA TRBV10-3 TGTGCCATCAGTGATTCCAGGGGCAGCAATCAGCCCCAGCATTTT CAISDSRGSNQPQHF
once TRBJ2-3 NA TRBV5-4 TGTGCCAGCAGCTTTAGACAGCGGGCTCGCACAGATACGCAGTATTTT CASSFRQRARTDTQYF
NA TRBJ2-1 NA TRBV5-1 TGCGCCAGCAGCTTGGGGCAGGGGTCATACAATGAGCAGTTCTTC CASSLGQGSYNEQFF
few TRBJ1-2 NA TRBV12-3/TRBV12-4 TGTGCCAGCAGTTTTGGGGACTATGGCTACACCTTC CASSFGDYGYTF
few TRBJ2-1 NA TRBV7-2 TGTGCCAGCAGCTTAGCGGGGGGCCACTACAATGAGCAGTTCTTC CASSLAGGHYNEQFF
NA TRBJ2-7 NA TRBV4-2 TGTGCCAGCAGCCAAGGGTCCGTGAGTTGGGGCCCGATCTCCTACGAGCAGTACTTC CASSQGSVSWGPISYEQYF